The clone carrying this TCR beta chain was seen more than once but under ten times. The target antigen is unknown. For the second PCR, which ran for about 6 to 11 cycles, a sample-barcoded 5' primer and a J-beta primer mix were used. TCRdb re-analysed the 5' RACE reads in MiXCR, keeping a single row per CDR3 protein. The sample lists about a million distinct CDR3 sequences; more than 30% were seen once. The data were taken from a study of blood T cells in healthy people across ages. Study-wide background: Template-switching capture recovered about one barcoded beta molecule per two T cells. Study findings and constraints: The study found more naive CD4+ cells and higher diversity in long-lived than aged donors.

Material for sequencing was blood. The receptor's source is a young man in good health.

The CDR3 bases are TGTGCCAGCAGCCCCTCGGGAAGGCACGGCTATGGCTACACCTTC. Protein: CASSPSGRHGYGYTF. This chain joins TRBV7-9 and TRBJ1-2, with no clear D. CDR1 SEHNR and CDR2 FQNEAQ come from the germline V gene (reference sequence). The CDR3 is made up of 15 amino acids. V gave up 5 bases and J gave up 4 bases, with 17 bases separating them.